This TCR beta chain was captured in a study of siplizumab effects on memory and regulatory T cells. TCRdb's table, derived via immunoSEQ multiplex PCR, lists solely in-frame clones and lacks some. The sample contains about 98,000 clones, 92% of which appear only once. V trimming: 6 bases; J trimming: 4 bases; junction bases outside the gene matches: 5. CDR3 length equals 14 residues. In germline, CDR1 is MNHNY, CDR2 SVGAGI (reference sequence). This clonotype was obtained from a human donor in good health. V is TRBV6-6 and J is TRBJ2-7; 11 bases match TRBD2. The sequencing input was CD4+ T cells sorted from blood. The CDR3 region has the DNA TGTGCCAGCAGATCGACTAGCGGGACGTACGAGCAGTACTTC. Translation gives CASRSTSGTYEQYF.